The clone carrying this T cell receptor (beta chain) was observed once. This table comes from immunoSEQ multiplex PCR, and its TCRdb copy is limited to in-frame clones, with some not included. The sample lists roughly 120,000 clones, about 85% occurring once. The entry originates in a study of blood T cell repertoires in COVID-19. Per germline, CDR1 LNHDA and CDR2 SQIVND (reference sequence). The CDR3 length is 13 residues. V lost 3 bases and J 2 bases, leaving 7 bases between the germline ends. This clonotype was obtained from a human donor in a cohort sampled during active COVID-19. V usage is TRBV19 and J usage is TRBJ1-2; D is perhaps TRBD1 (5 bases). The sequencing sample was made of peripheral blood. The CDR3 DNA is TGTGCCAGTAGTATCGACAGAAACTATGGCTACACCTTC. Translating it yields CASSIDRNYGYTF.